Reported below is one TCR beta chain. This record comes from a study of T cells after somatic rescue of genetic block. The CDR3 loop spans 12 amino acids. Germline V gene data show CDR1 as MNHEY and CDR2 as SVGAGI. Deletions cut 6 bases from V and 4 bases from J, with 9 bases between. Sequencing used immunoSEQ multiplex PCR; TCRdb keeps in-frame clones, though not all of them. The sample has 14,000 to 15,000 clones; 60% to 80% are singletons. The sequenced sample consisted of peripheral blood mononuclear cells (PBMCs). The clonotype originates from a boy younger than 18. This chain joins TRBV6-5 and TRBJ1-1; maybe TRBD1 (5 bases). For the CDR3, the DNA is TGTGCCAGCAGAATGGGGACCACTGAAGCTTTCTTT. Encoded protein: CASRMGTTEAFF.